The 27 T cell receptor beta chains given below trace back to one sample, sequenced in a study of T cell repertoires in cytomegalovirus infection. TCRdb processed the reads anew with MiXCR; each CDR3 protein has one entry. This sample has approximately 500,000 distinct CDR3 sequences, with 10% to 12% found just once. The specimen was PBMCs. The source is a human donor in good health (CMV status not recorded). Some clones in this sample may be carry-over from other donors' samples.

Many counts were recorded for this clonotype. The gene calls are TRBV6-1 and TRBJ2-1; possibly TRBD2 for D (6 bases). The V gene lost 1 base and the J gene lost 4 bases, with 11 bases spanning the gap. Germline V CDR1 and CDR2: MNHNS, SASEGT. This CDR3 region has 15 residues. This CDR3 is CASSEVAALYNEQFF. Here the CDR3 DNA reads TGTGCCAGCAGTGAAGTAGCGGCCTTATACAATGAGCAGTTCTTC.

This clonotype has at least ten counts. The CDR3 region is CASSLSGTPTGQPQHF. Here the CDR3 DNA reads TGTGCCAGCAGCTTATCCGGGACACCAACCGGTCAGCCCCAGCATTTT. The chain combines TRBV7-8 with TRBJ1-5; a weak D match, TRBD1 (6 bases). CDR1 SGHVS and CDR2 FQNEAQ come from the germline V gene. The CDR3 is 16 amino acids. Trimming stripped 2 bases from V and 6 bases from J, with 17 bases between. Looking up the rest from reference TRBV7-8 and TRBJ1-5 gives the full variable domain: GAGVSQSPRYKVAKRGQDVALRCDPISGHVSLFWYQQALGQGPEFLTYFQNEAQLDKSGLPSDRFFAERPEGSVSTLKIQRTQQEDSAVYLCASSLSGTPTGQPQHFGDGTRLSIL.

The chain joins TRBV12-3 or TRBV12-4 to TRBJ1-1, with D unresolved. V shed 2 bases and J shed 12 bases, with 10 bases lying between them. The CDR3 is made up of 11 amino acids. The CDR3 sequence: CASSLQREPFF. The CDR3 DNA is TGTGCCAGCAGTTTACAGAGGGAGCCTTTCTTT.

Many counts were recorded for this clonotype. The chain uses TRBV19 and TRBJ2-7, with 8 bases aligning to TRBD1. V trimming: 7 bases; J trimming: 0 bases; junction bases outside the gene matches: 5. Germline values: CDR1 LNHDA, CDR2 SQIVND (reference sequence). This CDR3 comprises 14 residues. CDR3 DNA sequence: TGTGCCAGTACCTCCGGGACAGGCTCCTACGAGCAGTACTTC. Protein: CASTSGTGSYEQYF.

This clonotype was picked up many times. The chain is built from TRBV19 and TRBJ2-7; a possible D gene is TRBD1 (6 bases). V was trimmed by 10 bases and J by 3 bases, leaving 16 bases between them. Germline V gives CDR1 LNHDA, CDR2 SQIVND (reference sequence). The CDR3 spans 13 residues. The CDR3 bases are TGTGCCACCGGGAACAGGGAGATCTACGAGCAGTACTTC. Residues: CATGNREIYEQYF.

The genes are TRBV5-1 and TRBJ2-1; 8 bases are a match to TRBD1. With V trimmed by 8 bases and J by 8 bases, 9 bases remained unmatched. The CDR3 totals 13 residues. The germline gives CDR1 SGHRS, CDR2 YFSETQ. CDR3 bases: TGCGCCAGTTACAGGGGGTATAATCATGAGCAGTTCTTC. Encoded protein: CASYRGYNHEQFF. Looking up the rest from reference TRBV5-1 and TRBJ2-1 gives the full variable domain: KAGVTQTPRYLIKTRGQQVTLSCSPISGHRSVSWYQQTPGQGLQFLFEYFSETQRNKGNFPGRFSGRQFSNSRSEMNVSTLELGDSALYLCASYRGYNHEQFFGPGTRLTVL.

This clonotype was counted many times. The chain employs TRBV7-2 and TRBJ2-5, with TRBD1 matching over 8 bases. V was clipped by 3 bases and J by 5 bases; unmatched bases: 8. The CDR3 loop spans 15 amino acids. Germline lookup yields CDR1 SGHTA and CDR2 FQGNSA. The CDR3 DNA reads as TGTGCCAGCAGCTTGGCAGGGGGCGTTTGGGAGACCCAGTACTTC. This encodes CASSLAGGVWETQYF.

This clonotype was found many times. The CDR3 loop reads CATSIAVSGANVLTF. The CDR3, as DNA: TGTGCCACCTCCATAGCGGTCTCTGGGGCCAACGTCCTGACTTTC. This rearrangement joins TRBV19 to TRBJ2-6, with TRBD2 as a possible D gene (6 bases). The CDR3 length is 15 residues. Germline assignment: CDR1 LNHDA and CDR2 SQIVND (reference sequence). The germline V and J ends were trimmed by 10 bases and 0 bases, with 13 bases remaining between them.

This clonotype was seen repeatedly, ten times or more. This chain connects TRBV7-9 to TRBJ1-4, with a weak D call TRBD1 (6 bases). CDR1 SEHNR and CDR2 FQNEAQ come from the germline V gene (reference sequence). V lost 0 bases to trimming and J lost 12 bases, with 14 bases between them. The CDR3 runs 14 residues. The CDR3 sequence is CASSLAQSGGQLFF. In DNA, the CDR3 is TGTGCCAGCAGCTTAGCCCAATCGGGGGGGCAACTGTTTTTT.

This clonotype was observed at least ten times. The genes are TRBV29-1 and TRBJ1-2, with TRBD1 matching 7 bases. Germline CDR1 is SQVTM and CDR2 is ANQGSEA. V shed 6 bases, J shed 0 bases, and the junction held 4 bases outside the gene matches. The CDR3 is made up of 13 amino acids. The CDR3 sequence: CSVRDSANYGYTF. In nucleotides, the CDR3 is TGCAGCGTCCGGGACAGCGCTAACTATGGCTACACCTTC.

In regard to this clonotype: With a much larger clone just one base away, this may be a read error. Since the CDR3 does not end with the conserved phenylalanine or tryptophan, this likely comes from a read error. This chain uses TRBV2 with TRBJ2-2, with TRBD1 matching 7 bases. The CDR3 has 13 residues. Unmatched junction bases numbered 5, after V lost 6 bases and J lost 7 bases. Per the germline V gene, CDR1 is SNHLY and CDR2 is FYNNEI. DNA of the CDR3: TGTGCCAGCAGCGGACAGGCCGGCGGGGAGCTGTTTTCT. The encoded protein is CASSGQAGGELFS.

This clonotype was counted many times. The chain recombines TRBV7-2 with TRBJ2-1; the D is unclear. The V gene lost 3 bases and the J gene lost 4 bases, with 7 bases spanning the gap. CDR1 and CDR2 (germline): SGHTA, FQGNSA. CDR3 length: 13 residues. The CDR3 DNA reads as TGTGCCAGCAGCTTCCGGCGTTACAATGAGCAGTTCTTC. This gives the protein CASSFRRYNEQFF.

Comment on this clonotype: A much bigger clone sits one base away, suggesting this may be a read error. The V gene is TRBV2, the J gene TRBJ2-7; D not certain. The CDR3 loop spans 13 amino acids. From germline, CDR1 is SNHLY and CDR2 FYNNEI. CDR3 region: CACSEGPSYEQYF. CDR3 bases: TGTGCCTGCAGTGAAGGGCCGTCCTACGAGCAGTACTTC.

This clonotype was counted between two and nine times. The V gene is TRBV18, the J gene TRBJ2-7; 7 positions agree with TRBD1. There are 14 residues in the CDR3. The V segment lost 5 bases and the J segment 4 bases; nucleotides outside the gene matches: 8. CDR1 is KGHSH and CDR2 is LQKENI in the germline V gene. CDR3 residues: CASSTDRVFYEQYF. Here the CDR3 DNA reads TGTGCCAGCTCAACTGACAGGGTATTTTACGAGCAGTACTTC.

This sequence joins TRBV3-1 and TRBJ2-1, with D perhaps matching TRBD2 (6 bases). The CDR3 loop spans 14 amino acids. Looked up from germline, CDR1 is LGHDT and CDR2 is YNNKEL (reference sequence). V was cut by 6 bases and J by 4 bases, with 13 bases left in between. In DNA form, the CDR3 reads TGTGCCAGCAGATGGAGCGGGTCTTACAATGAGCAGTTCTTC. Protein product: CASRWSGSYNEQFF.

The rearrangement uses TRBV13 and TRBJ1-4; TRBD1 might be the D (5 bases). The germline CDR1 and CDR2 sequences are PRHDT and FYEKMQ (reference sequence). This CDR3 is 15 amino acids long. The V and J ends lost 2 bases and 4 bases respectively, with 11 bases between them. The CDR3 spells CASSLRAGYNEKLFF. For the CDR3, the DNA is TGTGCCAGCAGCTTACGGGCAGGGTATAATGAAAAACTGTTTTTT.

J is TRBJ1-6 and V is TRBV11-3; a weak D match, TRBD1 (5 bases). The CDR3 is 14 residues long. V lost 4 bases and J 7 bases, leaving 11 bases between the germline ends. CDR1 and CDR2 (germline): SGHNT, YENEEA. The DNA for the CDR3 is TGTGCCAGCAGCTCGGACATGTGGAATTCACCCCTCCACTTT. Translation: CASSSDMWNSPLHF.

The V and J genes are TRBV15 and TRBJ2-1, with unresolved D. V was shortened by 0 bases and J by 4 bases, with 22 bases between the two germline ends. Germline-derived CDR1 and CDR2 are LNHNV and YYDKDF (reference sequence). CDR3 length: 19 residues. In DNA form, the CDR3 reads TGTGCCACCAGCAGAGATTTGAGCTCCCAACGTGGGTTTTACAATGAGCAGTTCTTC. This gives the protein CATSRDLSSQRGFYNEQFF.

This clonotype was observed at least ten times. The J gene is TRBJ1-5, the V gene TRBV12-3 or TRBV12-4; maybe TRBD1 (6 bases). CDR3 length equals 14 residues. The V end was cut by 4 bases, the J end by 4 bases, with 11 bases between. This chain's CDR3 is CASSSDSGNQPQHF. CDR3 sequence (DNA): TGTGCCAGCAGTTCGGACAGTGGGAATCAGCCCCAGCATTTT.

In this sample, this clonotype turned up a few times. The junction departs from germline at one end; a sequencing error may be responsible. The chain employs TRBV20-1 and TRBJ2-7; D may be TRBD1 or TRBD2 (5 bases each). Germline values: CDR1 DFQATT, CDR2 SNEGSKA (reference sequence). The CDR3 spans 13 residues. CDR3 in DNA: TGCAGTCCTAGCCGGGACGGAGCCTACGAGCAGTACTTC. It specifies CSPSRDGAYEQYF.

This clonotype has only a few counts. The chain carries TRBV29-1 and TRBJ2-4; tentatively, D is TRBD2 (6 bases). There are 12 residues in the CDR3. Germline CDR1 is SQVTM and CDR2 is ANQGSEA. Trimming removed 4 bases from V and 5 bases from J, with 9 bases in between. This chain's CDR3 is CSVVPGENIQYF. The DNA for the CDR3 is TGCAGCGTTGTCCCGGGGGAAAACATTCAGTACTTC.

This clonotype was detected ten times or more. V and J are TRBV7-2 and TRBJ2-1; D uncertain. The CDR3 is 13 amino acids. V gave up 0 bases and J gave up 11 bases, with 11 bases separating them. CDR1 and CDR2 (germline): SGHTA, FQGNSA. The CDR3 is CASSLALGPKQFF. The CDR3 DNA follows: TGTGCCAGCAGCTTAGCGCTAGGCCCCAAGCAGTTCTTC.

This clonotype was counted many times. The chain employs TRBV23-1 and TRBJ2-7; D is undetermined. TRBV23-1 qualifies as an ORF whose function is uncertain. The V gene lost 0 bases and the J gene lost 4 bases, with 22 bases spanning the gap. CDR3 length: 18 residues. DNA of the CDR3: TGCGCCAGCAGTCAATCGAGAGAGGAACCGAGGCCTAAATACGAGCAGTACTTC. It specifies CASSQSREEPRPKYEQYF.

This clonotype was detected only once. A much larger clone is a single base away; this may be a read error. V is TRBV7-9 and J is TRBJ1-4; 7 bases are a match to TRBD1. Germline CDR1 SEHNR, CDR2 FQNEAQ (reference sequence). This CDR3 contains 14 residues. The CDR3 is CASTPGTEIEELFF. In nucleotides, the CDR3 is TGTGCCAGCACCCCCGGGACAGAGATTGAAGAACTGTTTTTT.

Points on this clonotype: At one end the junction does not follow the germline gene, possibly because of a read error. The chain joins TRBV29-1 to TRBJ2-1; D gene ambiguous. The CDR3 sequence is 11 residues long. CDR1 SQVTM and CDR2 ANQGSEA come from the germline V gene. The CDR3 region has the DNA TGTGGACGTAGAGACAACAATGAGCAGTTCTTC. Translation gives CGRRDNNEQFF.

CDR3 amino acids: CASIGGLDYNEQFF. In nucleotides, the CDR3 is TGTGCCAGCATCGGTGGACTAGACTACAATGAGCAGTTCTTC. The chain has TRBV28 and TRBJ2-1; 7 bases line up with TRBD2. Germline trimming cut 7 bases from V and 3 bases from J; bases unmatched to any gene: 6. From germline, CDR1 is MDHEN and CDR2 SYDVKM. The CDR3 sequence is 14 residues long. The complete variable domain, with remaining parts taken from reference TRBV28 and TRBJ2-1, reads DVKVTQSSRYLVKRTGEKVFLECVQDMDHENMFWYRQDPGLGLRLIYFSYDVKMKEKGDIPEGYSVSREKKERFSLILESASTNQTSMYLCASIGGLDYNEQFFGPGTRLTVL.

The chain joins TRBV9 to TRBJ2-5, with 9 bases matching TRBD2. Germline assignment: CDR1 SGDLS and CDR2 YYNGEE. V shed 0 bases and J 3 bases; nucleotides not matched to a gene: 6. The CDR3 covers 16 residues. CDR3 DNA: TGTGCCAGCAGCGTAGGAAGTAGCGGGAGTGAAGAGACCCAGTACTTC. Translating it yields CASSVGSSGSEETQYF.